One and the same sample provided the 22 T cell receptor beta chains below, sequenced in a study of vaccination and CD4 T cells after COVID-19. Scientists ran DNA taken from cultured CD4+ T cells through the Oncomine TCR Beta short-read assay for sequencing. TCRdb recomputed calls from the PCR reads with MiXCR, one row per CDR3 protein. Seen here are 15,000 to 20,000 distinct CDR3 sequences, around half observed once, and the top ten hold about 4%. These receptors have no known antigen. Sample treatment: 10-day PBMC culture with coronavirus spike peptide pools or control peptides (ViraFEST assay). Source: CD4+ T cells from blood, cultured in vitro, taken before SARS-CoV-2 vaccination. The receptors originated from a human donor who had recovered from COVID-19.

This clonotype has only a few counts. The chain recombines TRBV7-8 with TRBJ2-5; either TRBD1 or TRBD2 may supply D (6 bases each). Germline assignment: CDR1 SGHVS and CDR2 FQNEAQ. This CDR3 has 14 residues. Trimming removed 1 base at V and 6 bases at J, with 12 bases between. CDR3 loop: CASSLEWGAQTQYF. Written as DNA, the CDR3 is TGTGCCAGCAGCTTAGAATGGGGGGCTCAGACCCAGTACTTC.

The rearrangement links TRBV5-1 to TRBJ1-2; 7 bases are shared with TRBD1. CDR3 length: 15 amino acids. The V gene end was trimmed by 4 bases and the J gene end by 5 bases; junction bases not matched to a gene: 11. Germline assignment: CDR1 SGHRS and CDR2 YFSETQ. The CDR3 protein is CASSRFTGEEYGYTF. The DNA for the CDR3 is TGCGCCAGCAGCCGTTTCACAGGGGAGGAATATGGCTACACCTTC.

The table lists this clonotype with a few counts. This chain joins TRBV12-3 or TRBV12-4 and TRBJ1-5; D is perhaps TRBD1 (6 bases). CDR3 length: 14 residues. Trimming stripped 5 bases from V and 0 bases from J, with 8 bases between. CDR3 DNA sequence: TGTGCCAGCAGTGGGACAAATAGCAATCAGCCCCAGCATTTT. Translated, it gives CASSGTNSNQPQHF.

V usage is TRBV5-4 and J usage is TRBJ2-3; D is unclear. This CDR3 has 14 residues. In germline, CDR1 is SGHNT, CDR2 YYREEE (reference sequence). The ends were cut back, 4 bases at V and 0 bases at J, with 9 bases in the middle. CDR3 bases: TGTGCCAGCAGCGCAGAATCTAGCACAGATACGCAGTATTTT. This encodes CASSAESSTDTQYF.

This sequence joins TRBV7-8 and TRBJ1-1, with 8 positions matching TRBD1. Losses at the gene ends were 4 bases for V and 0 bases for J; bases not matched to a gene: 7. Germline V gene lookup returns CDR1 SGHVS and CDR2 FQNEAQ. There are 16 residues in the CDR3. The CDR3 protein is CASSSGQGLMNTEAFF. The CDR3 nucleotides are TGTGCCAGCAGCTCAGGACAGGGACTGATGAACACTGAAGCTTTCTTT.

The chain uses TRBV7-2 and TRBJ2-3, with 7 bases identical to TRBD2. This CDR3 comprises 15 residues. V was clipped by 5 bases and J by 4 bases; unmatched bases: 9. The germline V gene has CDR1 SGHTA and CDR2 FQGNSA. The CDR3 spells CASSPQAGLSDTQYF. CDR3 bases: TGTGCCAGCAGCCCGCAAGCGGGACTCTCAGATACGCAGTATTTT.

V usage is TRBV28 and J usage is TRBJ2-7; 10 nucleotides match TRBD2. This CDR3 contains 14 residues. V was pared by 6 bases and J by 4 bases, with 6 bases of the junction left unmatched. Germline CDR1 MDHEN, CDR2 SYDVKM. In DNA, the CDR3 is TGTGCCAGCAGCAAAAGCGGGAGGGCTTACGAGCAGTACTTC. It is translated as CASSKSGRAYEQYF. Complete variable domain (other parts from reference TRBV28 and TRBJ2-7): DVKVTQSSRYLVKRTGEKVFLECVQDMDHENMFWYRQDPGLGLRLIYFSYDVKMKEKGDIPEGYSVSREKKERFSLILESASTNQTSMYLCASSKSGRAYEQYFGPGTRLTVT.

Here the CDR3 reads CASSVGEGGYGYTF. The CDR3 DNA follows: TGTGCCAGCAGCGTGGGGGAGGGTGGCTATGGCTACACCTTC. The rearrangement joins TRBV9 to TRBJ1-2; D may be TRBD1 (5 bases). CDR1 SGDLS and CDR2 YYNGEE come from the germline V gene. The CDR3 is made up of 14 amino acids. V gave up 2 bases and J gave up 4 bases, with 12 bases separating them.

V is TRBV2 and J is TRBJ1-2; a possible D gene is TRBD1 (5 bases). Trimming shortened V by 1 base and J by 2 bases, and 17 bases separated the two germline ends. The CDR3 spans 17 residues. Germline V gives CDR1 SNHLY, CDR2 FYNNEI. CDR3: CASSEDQGPGLNYGYTF. For the CDR3, the DNA is TGTGCCAGCAGTGAAGATCAGGGCCCGGGGCTAAACTATGGCTACACCTTC.

This chain uses TRBV19 with TRBJ2-3; D is ambiguous. The V and J ends lost 5 bases and 8 bases respectively, with 8 bases between them. Germline CDR1 reads LNHDA; CDR2 reads SQIVND (reference sequence). This CDR3 has 11 residues. The CDR3 reads CASSQSGTQYF. The DNA of the CDR3 is TGTGCCAGTAGTCAGTCAGGTACGCAGTATTTT.

This clonotype was seen a single time. The rearrangement links TRBV7-2 to TRBJ2-6; D is possibly TRBD2 (6 bases). The V end lost 1 base, the J end lost 0 bases, and 10 bases lay between the germline ends. Germline V gene lookup returns CDR1 SGHTA and CDR2 FQGNSA. CDR3 length equals 17 residues. In DNA, the CDR3 is TGTGCCAGCAGCTTAGTAGGAGGGAACTCTGGGGCCAACGTCCTGACTTTC. As protein: CASSLVGGNSGANVLTF.

The chain has TRBV10-1 and TRBJ1-4; 9 bases align to TRBD1. CDR1 and CDR2 from the germline V gene are WNHNN and SYGVQD (reference sequence). The CDR3 spans 15 residues. Germline trimming cut 9 bases from V and 8 bases from J; bases unmatched to any gene: 13. CDR3 region: CARAPEGTGSEKLFF. For the CDR3, the DNA is TGCGCCAGGGCCCCGGAGGGGACAGGGAGCGAAAAACTGTTTTTT.

This clonotype was seen only once. CDR3 residues: CASSIRTSTDTQYF. CDR3 sequence (DNA): TGTGCCAGTAGTATCAGGACTAGCACAGATACGCAGTATTTT. The genes are TRBV19 and TRBJ2-3, with D possibly being TRBD2 (5 bases). Looked up from germline, CDR1 is LNHDA and CDR2 is SQIVND (reference sequence). Trimming pared 3 bases from V and 0 bases from J, leaving 7 bases between. The CDR3 sequence is 14 residues long. Full variable domain (remainder filled in from reference TRBV19 and TRBJ2-3): DGGITQSPKYLFRKEGQNVTLSCEQNLNHDAMYWYRQDPGQGLRLIYYSQIVNDFQKGDIAEGYSVSREKKESFPLTVTSAQKNPTAFYLCASSIRTSTDTQYFGPGTRLTVL.

The sample holds a few counts of this clonotype. J is TRBJ2-3 and V is TRBV24-1; D tentatively fits TRBD1 or TRBD2 (5 bases each). Germline V gene data show CDR1 as KGHDR and CDR2 as SFDVKD. This CDR3 contains 14 residues. With 3 bases removed from V and 1 base from J, the gap between germline ends came to 7 bases. CDR3 residues: CATSDPGRTDTQYF. CDR3 bases: TGTGCCACCAGTGATCCGGGACGCACAGATACGCAGTATTTT.

This clonotype was recorded once. The V gene is TRBV28, the J gene TRBJ1-1, with D tentatively TRBD1 (6 bases). V lost 3 bases and J lost 6, with 17 bases in between. Germline assignment: CDR1 MDHEN and CDR2 SYDVKM. CDR3 length equals 15 residues. The CDR3 coding sequence is TGTGCCAGCAGTTTCATCAGGGGAATGGTAGCTGAAGCTTTCTTT. Amino acid sequence: CASSFIRGMVAEAFF.

This clonotype occurred a few times. The rearrangement uses TRBV20-1 and TRBJ2-2; 14 bases fit TRBD2. Germline loops: CDR1 DFQATT, CDR2 SNEGSKA (reference sequence). This CDR3 spans 16 amino acids. Unmatched junction bases numbered 5, after V lost 2 bases and J lost 6 bases. CDR3 protein: CSARLGTSGSAGELFF. DNA of the CDR3: TGCAGTGCTAGACTTGGGACTAGCGGGAGTGCCGGGGAGCTGTTTTTT.

CDR3 region: CASSQQAGGYGETQYF. CDR3 nucleotides: TGTGCCAGCAGCCAACAAGCGGGAGGTTATGGAGAGACCCAGTACTTC. The chain carries TRBV4-2 and TRBJ2-5; TRBD2 matches at 9 bases. The CDR3 spans 16 residues. V trimming: 2 bases; J trimming: 4 bases; junction bases outside the gene matches: 8. Germline V gene data show CDR1 as LGHNA and CDR2 as YNFKEQ.

The chain employs TRBV19 and TRBJ1-1; D possibly corresponds to TRBD1 (5 bases). Germline CDR1 reads LNHDA; CDR2 reads SQIVND (reference sequence). With 6 bases removed from V and 1 base from J, the gap between germline ends came to 15 bases. The CDR3 contains 15 residues. CDR3: CASRETQGRNTEAFF. Here the CDR3 DNA reads TGTGCCAGTAGGGAAACTCAGGGTCGGAACACTGAAGCTTTCTTT.

V and J are TRBV7-2 and TRBJ2-7; the match to TRBD2 covers 10 bases. The CDR3 totals 16 residues. Trimming at V came to 4 bases and at J to 0 bases, leaving 6 bases not matched to a gene. Germline V gene sequence: CDR1 SGHTA, CDR2 FQGNSA. The DNA of the CDR3 is TGTGCCAGCAGCTACCGTTCTAGCGGGAGCTCCTACGAGCAGTACTTC. Translated: CASSYRSSGSSYEQYF.

This clonotype was counted between two and nine times. The chain couples TRBV20-1 to TRBJ1-6; D remains unclear. The CDR3 has 12 amino acids. V lost 5 bases, J lost 8 bases, and 10 bases lay in between. The germline V gene encodes CDR1 DFQATT and CDR2 SNEGSKA (reference sequence). The CDR3 protein is CSAGQPDSPLHF. Written as DNA, the CDR3 is TGCAGTGCTGGCCAGCCGGATTCACCCCTCCACTTT.

The chain joins TRBV19 to TRBJ1-2, with a tentative D call TRBD1 (5 bases). V lost 3 bases, J lost 8 bases, and 10 bases lay in between. CDR3 length equals 12 residues. The germline V gene encodes CDR1 LNHDA and CDR2 SQIVND (reference sequence). CDR3: CASSIGGSGYTF. CDR3 DNA: TGTGCCAGTAGTATCGGGGGGAGCGGCTACACCTTC. Filled out from reference TRBV19 and TRBJ1-2, the complete variable domain reads DGGITQSPKYLFRKEGQNVTLSCEQNLNHDAMYWYRQDPGQGLRLIYYSQIVNDFQKGDIAEGYSVSREKKESFPLTVTSAQKNPTAFYLCASSIGGSGYTFGSGTRLTVV.

This clonotype was seen a handful of times. The J gene is TRBJ2-7, the V gene TRBV20-1; no reliable D call. Trimming removed 4 bases from V and 0 bases from J, with 10 bases in between. This CDR3 region has 13 residues. Germline V gene sequence: CDR1 DFQATT, CDR2 SNEGSKA (reference sequence). CDR3 sequence (DNA): TGCAGTGCTACCCCCCCAGGCTCCTACGAGCAGTACTTC. Its translation: CSATPPGSYEQYF.